This T cell receptor beta chain stems from a study of shared clonotypes between healthy human individuals. Overall study: With ages of 18 to 49, the donors were two women and a few men. Three CD4 naive, three CD4 memory, two CD8 naive and one CD8 memory plate were used per donor. Overall study findings and caveats: Researchers sampled blood only, noting tissue repertoires likely differ.

For sorted subsets, about 0.2 ug DNA per replicate equaled tens of thousands of T cell genomes. Method: immunoSEQ multiplex PCR; TCRdb's copy keeps in-frame clones and lacks some. The profile shows about 2 million clones, just under 95% of them singletons. Terminally differentiated effector memory CD45RA+ cells were left out of the naive CD8 fraction, which was CD45RO-negative and positively selected for CCR7. CDR1 and CDR2 from the germline V gene are SNHLY and FYNNEI. Trimming took 11 bases from V and 2 from J, leaving 14 bases between them. The CDR3 sequence is 13 residues long. With respect to this clone: The antigen is unknown.

The source is a man between 18 and 29 years old in good health. The source material was naive CD8+ T cells sorted from blood. This chain connects TRBV2 to TRBJ2-3; D is possibly TRBD1 or TRBD2 (6 bases each). Here the CDR3 reads CAGPGGPTDTQYF. The CDR3 DNA is TGTGCCGGGCCCGGGGGCCCCACAGATACGCAGTATTTT.